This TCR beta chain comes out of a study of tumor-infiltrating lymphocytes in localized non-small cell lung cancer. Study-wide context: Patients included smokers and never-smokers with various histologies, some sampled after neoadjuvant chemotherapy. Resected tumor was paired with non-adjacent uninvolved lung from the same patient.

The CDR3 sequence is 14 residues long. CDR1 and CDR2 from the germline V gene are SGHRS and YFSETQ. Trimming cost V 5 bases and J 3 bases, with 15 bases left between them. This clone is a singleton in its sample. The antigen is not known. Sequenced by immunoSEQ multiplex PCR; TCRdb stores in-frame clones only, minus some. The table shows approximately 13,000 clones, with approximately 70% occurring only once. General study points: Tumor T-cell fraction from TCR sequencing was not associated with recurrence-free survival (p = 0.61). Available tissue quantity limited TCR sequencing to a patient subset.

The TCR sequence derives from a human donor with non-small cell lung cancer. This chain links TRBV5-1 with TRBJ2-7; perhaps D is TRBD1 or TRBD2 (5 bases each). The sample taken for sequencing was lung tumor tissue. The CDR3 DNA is TGCGCCAGCAGTGTGGGGGATTTCGGCTACGAGCAGTACTTC. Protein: CASSVGDFGYEQYF.